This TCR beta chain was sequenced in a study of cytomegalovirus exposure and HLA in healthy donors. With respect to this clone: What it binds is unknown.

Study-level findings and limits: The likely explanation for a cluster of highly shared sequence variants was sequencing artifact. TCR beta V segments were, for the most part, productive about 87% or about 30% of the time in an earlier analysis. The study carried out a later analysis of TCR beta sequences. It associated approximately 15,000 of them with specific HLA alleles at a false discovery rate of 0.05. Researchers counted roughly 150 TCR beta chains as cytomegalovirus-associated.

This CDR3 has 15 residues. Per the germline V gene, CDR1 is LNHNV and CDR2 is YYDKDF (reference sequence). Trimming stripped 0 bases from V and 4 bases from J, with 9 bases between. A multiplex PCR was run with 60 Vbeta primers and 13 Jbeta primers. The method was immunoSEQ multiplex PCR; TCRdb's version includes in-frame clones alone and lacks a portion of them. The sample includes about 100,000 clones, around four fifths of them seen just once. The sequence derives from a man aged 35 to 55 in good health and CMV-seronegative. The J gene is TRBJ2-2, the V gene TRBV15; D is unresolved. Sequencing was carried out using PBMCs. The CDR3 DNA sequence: TGTGCCACCAGCAGAGATCGAGTAGTCACCGGGGAGCTGTTTTTT. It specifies CATSRDRVVTGELFF. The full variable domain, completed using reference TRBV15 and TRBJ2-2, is DAMVIQNPRYQVTQFGKPVTLSCSQTLNHNVMYWYQQKSSQAPKLLFHYYDKDFNNEADTPDNFQSRRPNTSFCFLDIRSPGLGDTAMYLCATSRDRVVTGELFFGEGSRLTVL.